The rows below give T cell receptor beta chains drawn from one sample of a study of response to subunit inactivated influenza vaccine. TCRdb re-derived calls from the RT-PCR reads in MiXCR, one entry per CDR3 protein. The repertoire includes more than 200,000 distinct CDR3 sequences, 10% to 15% of them detected once, and over 6.5% sits in the top ten. Source: non-naive T cells sorted from PBMCs, taken roughly 15 days before vaccination. The receptors stem from a man in his fifties who received an inactivated influenza vaccine. Both conserved end residues are part of each CDR3. Fields, in order: D gene, J gene, clone size, V gene, CDR3 DNA, CDR3 protein. The D gene is left open where the match is weak. Not every row has a clone size; where given, it reads once, few, many or a size class.

>NA|TRBJ2-3|many|TRBV5-5
TGTGCCAGCAGCTTGGGGCTACGCACAGATACGCAGTATTTT
CASSLGLRTDTQYF
>NA|TRBJ2-2|NA|TRBV6-1
TGTGCCAGCCGTCCCCGCGCGAACACCGGGGAGCTGTTTTTT
CASRPRANTGELFF
>TRBD2|TRBJ2-1|many|TRBV7-2
TGTGCCAGCAGTCCTAGGGGTAGCGGGAGAAGAGGTGAGCAGTTCTTC
CASSPRGSGRRGEQFF
>NA|TRBJ2-6|many|TRBV28
TGTGCCAGCAGTTTTTGGCAGACTGCAGTCTCTGGGGCCAACGTCCTGACTTTC
CASSFWQTAVSGANVLTF
>NA|TRBJ2-7|few|TRBV25-1
TGTGCCAGCAGTGATTACATCTCCTACGAGCAGTACTTC
CASSDYISYEQYF
>TRBD2|TRBJ2-5|NA|TRBV5-1
TGCGCCAGCAGCACGGGACGGGGGGAAGAGAACCAGTACTTC
CASSTGRGEENQYF
>NA|TRBJ2-2|NA|TRBV20-1
TGCAGTGCTGGGAGAGGGGCCGGGGAGCTGTTTTTT
CSAGRGAGELFF
>NA|TRBJ2-4|few|TRBV4-3
TGCGCCAGCAGCCATACTAGCAACCTAGCCAAAAACATTCAGTACTTC
CASSHTSNLAKNIQYF
>TRBD2|TRBJ2-7|many|TRBV20-1
TGCAGTGCTCTTACCGGACTAGCGGGAAACGAGCAGTACTTC
CSALTGLAGNEQYF
>TRBD2|TRBJ2-5|NA|TRBV30
TGTGCCTGGAGGAGGACTAGCGCGAAAGAGACCCAGTACTTC
CAWRRTSAKETQYF
>TRBD2|TRBJ2-3|NA|TRBV5-4
TGTGCCAGCAGCTTCGGCGGCGGGGGGACAGATACGCAGTATTTT
CASSFGGGGTDTQYF